This section outlines one TCR beta chain sequence together with its context. The antigen remains unidentified. CDR1 and CDR2 (germline): MNHNY, SVGAGI (reference sequence). V lost 5 bases and J lost 0, with 8 bases in between. This CDR3 is 14 amino acids long. This record comes from a study of OX40 agonist ivuxolimab in advanced cancers. Across the whole study: The dose of intravenous ivuxolimab that patients received every 2 weeks ranged from 0.01 to 10 mg/kg. Those treated in dose escalation had hepatocellular carcinoma, melanoma, renal cell cancer or head and neck cancer.

The repertoire was sequenced with immunoSEQ multiplex PCR; TCRdb's copy has only in-frame clones and lacks some. The sample records tens of thousands of clones, 80% to 90% being singletons. Findings of the study overall: Near-lowest levels of clonal expansion characterized partial responders at 0.1-3.0 mg/kg.

The TCR sequence derives from an adult with an advanced solid tumor such as melanoma, head and neck, liver or kidney cancer. V usage is TRBV6-6 and J usage is TRBJ1-3; the D is unclear. The sequencing here drew on CD4+ or CD8+ T cells sorted from blood, taken in a trial of the OX40 agonist ivuxolimab. The CDR3 region has the DNA TGTGCCAGCAGTGGGCAGCTCTCTGGAAACACCATATATTTT. Its translation: CASSGQLSGNTIYF.